This T cell receptor (beta chain) was retrieved from a study of blood T cell repertoires in COVID-19. Study as a whole: Researchers got acute and convalescent COVID-19 samples from the United States, Italy and Spain.

The cohort comprised adults aged about 18 to 100 years residing in approximately 25 US areas. Participants' own reports of clinical history determined their cohort assignment. Recovered status applied to Cohort 3 donors who had two consecutive negative PCRs. It also applied to those with clearance or with symptom resolution. This CDR3 spans 15 amino acids. The germline gives CDR1 SGHTA, CDR2 FQGNSA. The ends were cut back, 5 bases at V and 4 bases at J, with 15 bases in the middle. This clone was detected once. Some clones are missing from TCRdb's copy, which holds only in-frame ones; the method was immunoSEQ multiplex PCR. The repertoire holds 320,000 or so clones, about 90% seen once, with over 0.8% in the top ten.

This rearrangement joins TRBV7-2 to TRBJ2-1, with D perhaps TRBD2 (5 bases). This clonotype originated in a woman in her 30s who had recovered from COVID-19. Sequenced input: PBMCs or T cells enriched from blood (not recorded which). The CDR3 sequence is CASSPGVPSYNEQFF. The DNA for the CDR3 is TGTGCCAGCAGCCCCGGGGTCCCTTCATACAATGAGCAGTTCTTC.